The clone carrying this TCR beta chain was seen more than once but under ten times. The source of the sample is a study of T cells in Graves' hyperthyroidism and ophthalmopathy. Out of about 10 ml of fresh peripheral blood came the PBMCs. Amplified TCR beta CDR3 regions came from RNA transcripts. First-round RT-PCR with HTBI primers amplified the TCR CDR3 region. One entry per CDR3 protein, called by TCRdb with MiXCR from the multiplex PCR reads. The data show approximately 370,000 distinct CDR3 sequences, more than 12% seen once. This clonotype was obtained from a woman in her twenties or thirties with Graves' hyperthyroidism. Sequencing used blood.

Written as DNA, the CDR3 is TGCGCCAGCAGCGCGCAGGGTAGAGGGTATGGCTACACCTTC. The encoded protein is CASSAQGRGYGYTF. This chain links TRBV5-1 with TRBJ1-2, with D possibly being TRBD1 (5 bases). The CDR3 consists of 14 residues. Trimming stripped 4 bases from V and 5 bases from J, with 15 bases between. Germline-derived CDR1 and CDR2 are SGHRS and YFSETQ.